The present TCR beta chain was sequenced within a study of T cells in Graves' hyperthyroidism and ophthalmopathy. Study information: Specimen type is peripheral blood, collected at initial diagnosis prior to any treatment.

The sample holds many counts of this clonotype. Using around 10 ml of fresh peripheral blood, PBMCs were prepared. From RNA transcripts, TCR beta CDR3 regions were amplified. With the HTBI primer set, the TCR CDR3 went through a first round of RT-PCR. One entry per CDR3 protein, called by TCRdb with MiXCR from the multiplex PCR reads. The table includes some 460,000 distinct CDR3 sequences, 15% to 19% detected once. The CDR3 runs to 12 residues. Trimming removed 3 bases from V and 7 bases from J, with 8 bases in between. Germline V gene lookup returns CDR1 LGHDT and CDR2 YNNKEL (reference sequence). This clonotype was sampled from a woman between 18 and 30 years old with Graves' hyperthyroidism. This chain connects TRBV3-1 to TRBJ2-3, with D possibly matching TRBD2 (5 bases). The sample comprised blood. CDR3 DNA: TGTGCCAGCAGCCAGGGGAGTAATACGCAGTATTTT. Its translation is CASSQGSNTQYF.